The next 25 T cell receptor beta chains were all read from a single sample in a study of T cell repertoires in cytomegalovirus infection. TCRdb re-called the reads with MiXCR, one entry per CDR3 protein. The sample holds about 100,000 distinct CDR3 sequences, roughly 39% seen once. For these TCRs, the target antigens are not known. Sequences were derived from CD8+ T cells from cultured PBMCs, sampled from culture after CMV antigen stimulation. These receptors were taken from a human donor in good health (CMV status not recorded). Some clones in this sample may be carry-over from other donors' samples.

This clonotype showed up just a few times. This chain uses TRBV10-3 with TRBJ2-3; TRBD1 agrees at 7 bases. Trimming cost V 6 bases and J 4 bases; bases outside gene matches: 7. The germline V gene encodes CDR1 ENHRY and CDR2 SYGVKD. CDR3 length equals 14 residues. The CDR3 nucleotides are TGTGCCATCAGCCCCGACAGGGCCCCAGATACGCAGTATTTT. Translation gives CAISPDRAPDTQYF.

The V and J genes are TRBV9 and TRBJ2-3; D may match TRBD1 or TRBD2 (5 bases each). Germline CDR1 is SGDLS and CDR2 is YYNGEE. The CDR3 is 16 amino acids. Deletions cut 2 bases from V and 3 bases from J, with 16 bases between. In nucleotides, the CDR3 is TGTGCCAGCAGCGTCCCTCTGTGGGGGAGTACAGATACGCAGTATTTT. Translated, it gives CASSVPLWGSTDTQYF.

V usage is TRBV12-3 or TRBV12-4 and J usage is TRBJ2-1; no definite D call. The V and J ends lost 6 bases and 8 bases respectively, with 17 bases between them. CDR3 length equals 14 residues. CDR3 DNA: TGTGCCAGCAGCCTGACGGCCCTATTCTATGAGCAGTTCTTC. Translation gives CASSLTALFYEQFF.

This clonotype turned up a few times. The J gene is TRBJ2-7, the V gene TRBV7-6; TRBD1 matches 12 bases. The germline V gene encodes CDR1 SGHVS and CDR2 FNYEAQ. The CDR3 loop spans 15 amino acids. Trimming cost V 6 bases and J 5 bases; bases outside gene matches: 8. The CDR3 nucleotides read TGTGCCAGCAGTCCAACCGGGACAGGGGGCAACGAGCAGTACTTC. It translates to CASSPTGTGGNEQYF.

This rearrangement joins TRBV2 to TRBJ2-7, with unresolved D. This CDR3 contains 12 residues. V lost 4 bases, J lost 3 bases, and 7 bases lay in between. CDR1 and CDR2 from the germline V gene are SNHLY and FYNNEI. CDR3 region: CASSGQLYEQYF. DNA of the CDR3: TGTGCCAGCAGTGGCCAGCTCTACGAGCAGTACTTC.

This clonotype was recorded a few times. The chain links TRBV23-1 to TRBJ1-6, with 10 bases matching TRBD1. TRBV23-1 is labeled an ORF, and its function is uncertain. This CDR3 has 19 amino acids. J was trimmed by 0 bases and V by 4 bases; bases with no gene match: 9. The DNA of the CDR3 is TGCGCCAGCAGTCGATCGACAGGGGGCCCGCTCTCCTATAATTCACCCCTCCACTTT. Translation gives CASSRSTGGPLSYNSPLHF.

The V gene is TRBV7-4, the J gene TRBJ1-1; perhaps TRBD1 as D (6 bases). This CDR3 is 15 amino acids long. The V end lost 5 bases, the J end lost 1 base, and 14 bases lay between the germline ends. Germline lookup yields CDR1 SGHVT and CDR2 SQSDAQ. Written as DNA, the CDR3 is TGTGCCAGCAGCCCTCGGGGGGCCCCGAACACTGAAGCTTTCTTT. It encodes CASSPRGAPNTEAFF.

This clonotype was seen more than once but under ten times. V is TRBV27 and J is TRBJ2-7; TRBD1 might be the D (5 bases). Trimming removed 1 base at V and 6 bases at J, with 13 bases between. CDR3 length equals 14 residues. Germline assignment: CDR1 MNHEY and CDR2 SMNVEV (reference sequence). The CDR3 here is CASSLYRIGAEQYF. CDR3 DNA sequence: TGTGCCAGCAGTTTATACAGGATTGGTGCCGAGCAGTACTTC.

The CDR3 DNA is TGCGCCAGCAGCCAGAGTGGGGGCGGCACTGAAGCTTTCTTT. As protein: CASSQSGGGTEAFF. J is TRBJ1-1 and V is TRBV4-1; possible D gene TRBD1, 6 bases. V lost 3 bases and J 4 bases, leaving 12 bases between the germline ends. From germline, CDR1 is MGHRA and CDR2 YSYEKL. The CDR3 is 14 amino acids.

This chain joins TRBV2 and TRBJ1-3, with D possibly being TRBD1 (5 bases). The CDR3 runs 16 residues. Deletions cut 3 bases from V and 0 bases from J, with 12 bases between. Per germline, CDR1 SNHLY and CDR2 FYNNEI. The CDR3 DNA follows: TGTGCCAGCAGTGATTTGGACACGAGCTCTGGAAACACCATATATTTT. Translated, it gives CASSDLDTSSGNTIYF.

The chain links TRBV19 to TRBJ2-7; the match to TRBD1 covers 8 bases. V gave up 3 bases and J gave up 7 bases; unmatched junction bases: 5. From germline, CDR1 is LNHDA and CDR2 SQIVND (reference sequence). This CDR3 has 13 residues. The CDR3 protein is CASSIDRGLEQYF. Here the CDR3 DNA reads TGTGCCAGTAGTATCGACAGGGGCTTGGAGCAGTACTTC.

This chain joins TRBV11-1 and TRBJ2-7; 8 bases map to TRBD1. The germline CDR1 and CDR2 sequences are SGHAT and FQDESV (reference sequence). With V trimmed by 5 bases and J by 1 base, 4 bases remained unmatched. The CDR3 totals 14 residues. The CDR3 spells CASSPDRVSYEQYF. The DNA of the CDR3 is TGTGCCAGCAGCCCGGACAGGGTTTCCTACGAGCAGTACTTC. Together with reference TRBV11-1 and TRBJ2-7, the CDR3 gives the full variable domain: EAEVAQSPRYKITEKSQAVAFWCDPISGHATLYWYRQILGQGPELLVQFQDESVVDDSQLPKDRFSAERLKGVDSTLKIQPAELGDSAMYLCASSPDRVSYEQYFGPGTRLTVT.

This chain uses TRBV9 with TRBJ1-2; 11 nucleotides agree with TRBD1. The CDR3 loop spans 15 amino acids. Germline-derived CDR1 and CDR2 are SGDLS and YYNGEE. Trimming cost V 0 bases and J 4 bases; bases outside gene matches: 2. The CDR3: CASSVGTGGGYGYTF. As DNA, the CDR3 is TGTGCCAGCAGCGTAGGGACAGGGGGCGGCTATGGCTACACCTTC.

This clonotype was observed a handful of times. The CDR3 here is CASSLDGSGGLYQETQYF. CDR3 DNA sequence: TGTGCCAGCAGCTTGGACGGTAGCGGGGGGCTGTACCAAGAGACCCAGTACTTC. The rearrangement joins TRBV5-4 to TRBJ2-5; 10 nucleotides line up with TRBD2. V was pared by 0 bases and J by 0 bases, with 8 bases of the junction left unmatched. CDR3 length equals 18 residues. Per the germline V gene, CDR1 is SGHNT and CDR2 is YYREEE (reference sequence).

The CDR3 sequence: CASSFGRRFSYEQYF. CDR3 sequence (DNA): TGTGCCAGCAGCTTCGGACGGCGGTTCTCCTACGAGCAGTACTTC. V usage is TRBV11-2 and J usage is TRBJ2-7; D is unclear. Between the trimmed V and J ends, which lost 3 bases and 0 bases, there was a span of 12 bases. Looked up from germline, CDR1 is SGHAT and CDR2 is FQNNGV. The CDR3 extends over 15 amino acids.

By sample fraction, this clonotype is medium-sized (0.01 to 0.1%). The chain combines TRBV7-8 with TRBJ2-7; D is possibly TRBD1 (6 bases). The CDR3 sequence is 14 residues long. The V end lost 4 bases, the J end lost 1 base, and 11 bases lay between the germline ends. Germline values: CDR1 SGHVS, CDR2 FQNEAQ. The CDR3 sequence: CASSSRTVSYEQYF. CDR3 nucleotides: TGTGCCAGCAGCTCGAGGACAGTTTCCTACGAGCAGTACTTC.

The rearrangement joins TRBV7-2 to TRBJ2-5; D is ambiguous. The CDR3 runs 13 residues. Looked up from germline, CDR1 is SGHTA and CDR2 is FQGNSA. V was pared by 2 bases and J by 3 bases, with 7 bases between. The CDR3 sequence: CASSLILEETQYF. The CDR3 nucleotides are TGTGCCAGCAGCTTAATCTTAGAAGAGACCCAGTACTTC.

This clonotype was detected a few times. The chain couples TRBV30 to TRBJ1-5, with D possibly matching TRBD1 (6 bases). The CDR3 consists of 14 residues. Trimming shortened V by 3 bases and J by 7 bases, and 16 bases separated the two germline ends. Germline V gives CDR1 GTSNPN, CDR2 SVGIG (reference sequence). The CDR3 nucleotides read TGTGCCTGGAGAGAGGGCAGGGGTAGCCAGCCCCAGCATTTT. Translated, it gives CAWREGRGSQPQHF.

This sequence joins TRBV7-6 and TRBJ2-2; D unclear. CDR1 and CDR2 (germline): SGHVS, FNYEAQ. The CDR3 is made up of 16 amino acids. Trimming removed 1 base at V and 6 bases at J, with 15 bases between. The CDR3 sequence is CASSLVAVKGAGELFF. Written as DNA, the CDR3 is TGTGCCAGCAGCTTAGTGGCCGTAAAGGGCGCCGGGGAGCTGTTTTTT.

This chain links TRBV10-3 with TRBJ2-3; 9 bases align to TRBD2. There are 15 residues in the CDR3. The germline V gene encodes CDR1 ENHRY and CDR2 SYGVKD. Germline trimming cut 4 bases from V and 6 bases from J; bases unmatched to any gene: 8. The CDR3, as DNA: TGTGCCATCAGTGTCGCCGGCGGGGGGGCCGATACGCAGTATTTT. Translated: CAISVAGGGADTQYF.

This clonotype showed up just a few times. The V gene is TRBV7-6, the J gene TRBJ2-1; TRBD2 matches 13 bases. The length of the CDR3 is 17 residues. Germline V CDR1 and CDR2: SGHVS, FNYEAQ. V lost 5 bases to trimming and J lost 6 bases; unmatched junction nucleotides: 10. CDR3 sequence (DNA): TGTGCCAGCAGCCGGACTAGCGGGAGCAGGAGAGGCAATGAGCAGTTCTTC. This sequence encodes CASSRTSGSRRGNEQFF.

The chain joins TRBV6-5 to TRBJ2-1, with 7 bases lining up with TRBD1. CDR3 size: 14 residues. Germline assignment: CDR1 MNHEY and CDR2 SVGAGI. V shed 6 bases, J shed 6 bases, and the junction held 8 bases outside the gene matches. The CDR3: CASRQTGLGNEQFF. Here the CDR3 DNA reads TGTGCCAGCAGGCAGACAGGGCTGGGCAATGAGCAGTTCTTC.

In this sample, this clonotype turned up a few times. V is TRBV4-1 and J is TRBJ2-7, with TRBD1 matching over 7 bases. The CDR3 extends over 16 amino acids. Looked up from germline, CDR1 is MGHRA and CDR2 is YSYEKL. The V segment lost 1 base and the J segment 2 bases; nucleotides outside the gene matches: 8. DNA of the CDR3: TGCGCCAGCAGCCAAGCCCCCGACAGGGTGACCTACGAGCAGTACTTC. Amino acid sequence: CASSQAPDRVTYEQYF.

This chain links TRBV5-1 with TRBJ2-2; 10 nucleotides line up with TRBD1. Germline loops: CDR1 SGHRS, CDR2 YFSETQ. J gave up 6 bases and V 4 bases, and 12 bases lay outside the gene matches. The CDR3 is 17 amino acids. CDR3 coding DNA: TGCGCCAGCAGCCGTCCGGGACAGGGGTCTTCGTCCGGGGAGCTGTTTTTT. It codes for CASSRPGQGSSSGELFF.

The CDR3 region is CASGASYNEQFF. The CDR3 DNA reads TGTGCCAGCGGGGCCTCCTACAATGAGCAGTTCTTC. The chain uses TRBV12-3 or TRBV12-4 and TRBJ2-1; D possibly corresponds to TRBD1 (5 bases). The CDR3 consists of 12 residues. The germline V and J ends were trimmed by 8 bases and 0 bases, with 5 bases remaining between them.